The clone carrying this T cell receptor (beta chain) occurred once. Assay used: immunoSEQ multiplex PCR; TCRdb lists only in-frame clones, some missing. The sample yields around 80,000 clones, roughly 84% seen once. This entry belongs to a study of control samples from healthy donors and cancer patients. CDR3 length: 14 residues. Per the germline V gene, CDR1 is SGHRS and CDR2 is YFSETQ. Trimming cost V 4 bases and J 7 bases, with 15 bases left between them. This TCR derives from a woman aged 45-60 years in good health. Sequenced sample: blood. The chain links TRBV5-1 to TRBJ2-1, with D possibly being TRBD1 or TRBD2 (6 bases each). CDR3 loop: CASSVQGLQNEQFF. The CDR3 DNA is TGCGCCAGCAGCGTACAGGGACTCCAGAATGAGCAGTTCTTC.